Below, one T cell receptor beta chain is given with its context. Antigen unknown. cDNA prepared by RNA extraction and subsequent reverse transcription served as the template for sequencing. TCRdb's copy holds only in-frame clones and misses some; the assay was immunoSEQ multiplex PCR. The data contain about 140,000 clones, approximately 90% of them seen just once; the ten biggest clones take up under 15%. Trimming removed 3 bases at V and 7 bases at J, with 11 bases between. The CDR3 length is 12 residues. The germline V gene encodes CDR1 SGHRS and CDR2 YFSETQ. The data were obtained in a study of CD8+ T cells in alopecia areata. Study-level background: Tofacitinib was taken orally by treated patients, and the dose was 5 to 10 mg twice daily. Disease severity was quantified as SALT score of affected scalp area.

The treatment here: oral pan-JAK inhibitor, 5-10 mg twice daily. Whole-study results and caveats: The presence of one nonresponder keeps the tie between baseline CD8+ expansion and response uncertain. Many expanded lesional clones persisted during tofacitinib (in both scalp and blood).

The genes are TRBV5-1 and TRBJ2-7; D is ambiguous. The source was CD8+ T cells sorted from blood, collected at week 4, from a patient treated with tofacitinib. The TCR originated in a human donor with alopecia areata. The CDR3 sequence: CASSSSGKEQYF. The CDR3 region has the DNA TGCGCCAGCAGCTCGTCTGGAAAGGAGCAGTACTTC.